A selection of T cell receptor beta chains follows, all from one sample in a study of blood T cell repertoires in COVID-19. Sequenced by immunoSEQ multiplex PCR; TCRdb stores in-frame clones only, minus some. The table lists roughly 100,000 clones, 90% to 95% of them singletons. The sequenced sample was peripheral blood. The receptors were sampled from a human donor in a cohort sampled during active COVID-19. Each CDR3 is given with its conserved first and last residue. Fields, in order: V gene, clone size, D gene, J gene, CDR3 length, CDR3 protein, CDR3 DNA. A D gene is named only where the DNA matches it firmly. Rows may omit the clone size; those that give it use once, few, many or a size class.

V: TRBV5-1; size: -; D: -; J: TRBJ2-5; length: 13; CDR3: CASSFGAGETQYF; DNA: TGCGCCAGCAGCTTCGGAGCCGGGGAGACCCAGTACTTC
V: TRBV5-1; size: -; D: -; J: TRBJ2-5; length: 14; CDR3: CASSFTPGGETQYF; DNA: TGCGCCAGCAGCTTTACCCCCGGTGGAGAGACCCAGTACTTC
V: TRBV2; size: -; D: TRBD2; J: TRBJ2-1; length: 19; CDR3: CASRGEVAGLPSSYNEQFF; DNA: TGTGCCAGCAGAGGGGAGGTAGCGGGCCTTCCAAGCTCCTACAATGAGCAGTTCTTC
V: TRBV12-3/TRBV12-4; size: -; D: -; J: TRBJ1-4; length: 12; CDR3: CAITKGGEKLFF; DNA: TGTGCCATTACTAAGGGAGGGGAAAAACTGTTTTTT
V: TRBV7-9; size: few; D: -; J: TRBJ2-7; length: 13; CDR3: CASRDSLTYEQYF; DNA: TGTGCCAGCAGGGACAGTCTCACCTACGAGCAGTACTTC
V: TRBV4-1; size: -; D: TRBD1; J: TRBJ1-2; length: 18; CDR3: CASSHQPSKTGNYYGYTF; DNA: TGCGCCAGCAGCCATCAACCCTCAAAGACAGGGAACTACTATGGCTACACCTTC
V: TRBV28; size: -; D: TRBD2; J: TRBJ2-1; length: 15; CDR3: CASSLSSSGYNEQFF; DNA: TGTGCCAGCAGTTTATCTTCTAGCGGGTACAATGAGCAGTTCTTC
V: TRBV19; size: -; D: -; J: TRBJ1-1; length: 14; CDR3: CASSMLTRNTEAFF; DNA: TGTGCCAGTAGTATGCTTACTAGGAACACTGAAGCTTTCTTT
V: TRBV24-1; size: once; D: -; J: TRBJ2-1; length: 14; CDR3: CATSDLRGKNEQFF; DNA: TGTGCCACCAGTGATTTAAGGGGGAAGAATGAGCAGTTCTTC
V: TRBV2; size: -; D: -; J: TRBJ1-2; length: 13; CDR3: CASKDSINYGYTF; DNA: TGTGCCAGCAAGGACAGCATAAACTATGGCTACACCTTC
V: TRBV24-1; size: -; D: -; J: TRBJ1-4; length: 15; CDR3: CATSDSTEINEKLFF; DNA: TGTGCCACCAGTGATTCCACAGAGATAAATGAAAAACTGTTTTTT
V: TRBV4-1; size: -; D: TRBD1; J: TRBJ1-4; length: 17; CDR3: CASSQELRDSFREKLFF; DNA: TGCGCCAGCAGCCAAGAGCTCCGGGACAGTTTTCGTGAAAAACTGTTTTTT
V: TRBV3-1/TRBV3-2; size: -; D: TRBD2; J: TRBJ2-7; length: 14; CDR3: CASSQQPGGYEQYF; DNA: TGTGCCAGCAGCCAACAACCGGGGGGTTACGAGCAGTACTTC
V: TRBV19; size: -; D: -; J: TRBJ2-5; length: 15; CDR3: CASSSRTSGGETQYF; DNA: TGTGCCAGTAGTTCGCGAACATCTGGAGGGGAGACCCAGTACTTC
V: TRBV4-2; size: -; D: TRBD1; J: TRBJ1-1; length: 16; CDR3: CASSQFTTGSIAEAFF; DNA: TGTGCCAGCAGCCAGTTCACGACAGGGTCGATTGCCGAAGCTTTCTTT
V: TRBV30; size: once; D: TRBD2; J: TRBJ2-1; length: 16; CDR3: CAWSVLASSSYNEQFF; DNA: TGTGCCTGGAGTGTACTAGCGTCAAGCTCCTACAATGAGCAGTTCTTC
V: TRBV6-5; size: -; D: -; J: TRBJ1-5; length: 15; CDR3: CASLREGGGLQPQHF; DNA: TGTGCCAGCCTAAGAGAGGGCGGAGGGTTACAGCCCCAGCATTTT
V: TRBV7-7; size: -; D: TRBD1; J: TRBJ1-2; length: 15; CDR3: CASSLFRDRGNGYTF; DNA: TGTGCTAGCAGCTTGTTCCGGGACAGGGGGAATGGCTACACCTTC
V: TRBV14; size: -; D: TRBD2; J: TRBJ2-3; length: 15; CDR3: CASSLTSGSTDTQYF; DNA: TGTGCCAGCAGCCTGACTAGCGGGAGCACAGATACGCAGTATTTT
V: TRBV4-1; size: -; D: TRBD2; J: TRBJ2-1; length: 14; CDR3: CASSQLAGVNEQFF; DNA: TGCGCCAGCAGCCAACTAGCGGGGGTCAATGAGCAGTTCTTC
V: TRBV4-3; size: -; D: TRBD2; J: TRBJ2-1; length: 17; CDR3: CASSQIPTSGRVNEQFF; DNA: TGCGCCAGCAGCCAAATTCCGACTAGCGGGAGGGTCAATGAGCAGTTCTTC
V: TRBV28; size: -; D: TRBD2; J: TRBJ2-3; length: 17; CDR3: CASSLLPGLAHTDTQYF; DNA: TGTGCCAGCAGTTTACTGCCGGGACTAGCCCACACAGATACGCAGTATTTT
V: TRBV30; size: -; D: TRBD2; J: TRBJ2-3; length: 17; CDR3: CAWSGLAGGLSPDTQYF; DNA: TGTGCCTGGAGTGGACTAGCGGGGGGGCTTTCCCCAGATACGCAGTATTTT
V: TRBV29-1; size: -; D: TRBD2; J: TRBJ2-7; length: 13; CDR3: CSVTGTSGYEQYF; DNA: TGCAGCGTCACCGGGACTAGCGGCTACGAGCAGTACTTC
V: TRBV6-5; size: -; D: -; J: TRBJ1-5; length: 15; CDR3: CASSLGGGRNQPQHF; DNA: TGTGCCAGCAGCCTCGGGGGGGGCCGCAATCAGCCCCAGCATTTT
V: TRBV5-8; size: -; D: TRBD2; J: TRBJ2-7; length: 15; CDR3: CASRWWGGSSYEQYF; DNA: TGTGCCAGCAGATGGTGGGGGGGGAGCTCCTACGAGCAGTACTTC
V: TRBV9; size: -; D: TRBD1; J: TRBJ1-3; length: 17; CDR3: CASGDRARSPSGNTIYF; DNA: TGTGCCAGCGGAGACAGGGCACGATCTCCATCTGGAAACACCATATATTTT
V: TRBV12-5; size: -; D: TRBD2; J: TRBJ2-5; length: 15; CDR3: CASGWSGGAEETQYF; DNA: TGTGCTAGTGGTTGGAGCGGGGGGGCCGAAGAGACCCAGTACTTC
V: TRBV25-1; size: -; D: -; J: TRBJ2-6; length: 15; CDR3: CASSHRVAGANVLTF; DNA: TGTGCCAGCAGTCACAGGGTTGCTGGGGCCAACGTCCTGACTTTC
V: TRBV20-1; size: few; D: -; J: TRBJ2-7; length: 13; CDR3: CSASRGSTLEQYF; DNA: TGCAGTGCTAGTCGGGGTAGTACGTTGGAGCAGTACTTC
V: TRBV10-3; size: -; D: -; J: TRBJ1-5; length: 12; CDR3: CAISEGGQPQHF; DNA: TGTGCCATCAGTGAAGGAGGGCAGCCCCAGCATTTT
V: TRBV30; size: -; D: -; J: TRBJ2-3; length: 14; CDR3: CAWRSRGGTDTQYF; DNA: TGTGCCTGGAGGAGCAGGGGCGGCACAGATACGCAGTATTTT
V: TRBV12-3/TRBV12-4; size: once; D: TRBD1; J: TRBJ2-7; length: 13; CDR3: CASSTGGSYEQYF; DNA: TGTGCCAGCAGTACAGGGGGGTCCTACGAGCAGTACTTC
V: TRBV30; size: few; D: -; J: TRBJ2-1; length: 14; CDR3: CAWSEGVPYNEQFF; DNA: TGTGCCTGGAGCGAAGGGGTCCCCTACAATGAGCAGTTCTTC
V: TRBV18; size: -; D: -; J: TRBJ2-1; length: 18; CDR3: CASSPYRTAASSYNEQFF; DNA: TGTGCCAGCTCACCCTATCGGACAGCGGCAAGCTCCTACAATGAGCAGTTCTTC